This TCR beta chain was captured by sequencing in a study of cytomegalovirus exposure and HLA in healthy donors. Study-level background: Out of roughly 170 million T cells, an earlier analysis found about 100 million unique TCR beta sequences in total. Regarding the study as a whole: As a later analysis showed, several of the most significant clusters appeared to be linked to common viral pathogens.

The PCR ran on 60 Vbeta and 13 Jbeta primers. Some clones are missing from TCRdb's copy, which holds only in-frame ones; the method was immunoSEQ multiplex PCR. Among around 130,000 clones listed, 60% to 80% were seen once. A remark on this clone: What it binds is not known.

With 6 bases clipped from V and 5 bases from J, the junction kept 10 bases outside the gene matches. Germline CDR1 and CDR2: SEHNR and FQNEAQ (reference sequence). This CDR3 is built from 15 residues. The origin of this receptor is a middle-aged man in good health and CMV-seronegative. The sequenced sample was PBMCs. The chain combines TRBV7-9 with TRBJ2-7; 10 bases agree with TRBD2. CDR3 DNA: TGTGCCAGCAGTCGGGGGCTAGCGGGGGATAACGAGCAGTACTTC. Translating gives CASSRGLAGDNEQYF.